This T cell receptor beta chain was sequenced for a study of shared clonotypes between healthy human individuals. V was trimmed by 3 bases and J by 4 bases, leaving 10 bases between them. The length of the CDR3 is 13 residues. Per the germline V gene, CDR1 is GTSNPN and CDR2 is SVGIG (reference sequence). Participating donors were healthy, HIV-negative adults free of recent acute infections or vaccinations. Using 200 ng DNA, approximately 30,000 T cell genomes, the sorted-subset replicate PCRs were run. Sequencing was performed with immunoSEQ multiplex PCR; in TCRdb, only in-frame clones are kept and a portion is missing. The sample records a few million clones, approximately 94% being singletons.

The TCR sequence derives from a young man in good health. This chain uses TRBV30 with TRBJ1-3, with no clear D. The sequenced sample consisted of naive CD4+ T cells sorted from blood. Subset defined: CD45RA+ positively selected. The CDR3 reads CAWRVHSGNTIYF. The DNA for the CDR3 is TGTGCCTGGAGGGTACATTCGGGAAACACCATATATTTT.